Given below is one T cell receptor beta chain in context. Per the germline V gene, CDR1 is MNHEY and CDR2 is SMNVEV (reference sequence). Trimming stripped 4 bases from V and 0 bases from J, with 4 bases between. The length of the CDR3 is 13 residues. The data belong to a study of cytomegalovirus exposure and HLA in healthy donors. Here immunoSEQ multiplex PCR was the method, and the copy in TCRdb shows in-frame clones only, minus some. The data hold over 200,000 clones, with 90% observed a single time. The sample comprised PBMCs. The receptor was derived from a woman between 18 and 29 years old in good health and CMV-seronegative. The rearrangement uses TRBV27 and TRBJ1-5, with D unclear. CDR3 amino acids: CASSSISNQPQHF. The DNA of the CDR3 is TGTGCCAGCAGTTCCATTAGCAATCAGCCCCAGCATTTT.